This T cell receptor beta chain was observed in a study of blood T cell repertoires in COVID-19. Under the authors' procedure: How many nucleated cells were present was estimated from reference gene primer amplification. The data were produced by immunoSEQ multiplex PCR, yet TCRdb's version contains in-frame clones alone and is incomplete. The V and J calls and clone size were taken over from that table, and D and trimming were inferred from the DNA. The repertoire includes some 150,000 clones, approximately 90% of them detected once, and less than 5% sits in the top ten. Trimming took 4 bases from V and 5 from J; bases not matched to a gene: 12. CDR3 length: 16 residues. CDR1 is SGHRS, CDR2 YFSETQ, per germline.

The gene calls are TRBV5-1 and TRBJ1-2, with 9 bases aligning to TRBD1. This TCR was recovered from a woman in her sixties or seventies who had recovered from COVID-19. The sequenced material came from peripheral blood. Here the CDR3 reads CASSTETGGSAYGYTF. As DNA, the CDR3 is TGCGCCAGCAGCACCGAGACAGGGGGGAGTGCATATGGCTACACCTTC.